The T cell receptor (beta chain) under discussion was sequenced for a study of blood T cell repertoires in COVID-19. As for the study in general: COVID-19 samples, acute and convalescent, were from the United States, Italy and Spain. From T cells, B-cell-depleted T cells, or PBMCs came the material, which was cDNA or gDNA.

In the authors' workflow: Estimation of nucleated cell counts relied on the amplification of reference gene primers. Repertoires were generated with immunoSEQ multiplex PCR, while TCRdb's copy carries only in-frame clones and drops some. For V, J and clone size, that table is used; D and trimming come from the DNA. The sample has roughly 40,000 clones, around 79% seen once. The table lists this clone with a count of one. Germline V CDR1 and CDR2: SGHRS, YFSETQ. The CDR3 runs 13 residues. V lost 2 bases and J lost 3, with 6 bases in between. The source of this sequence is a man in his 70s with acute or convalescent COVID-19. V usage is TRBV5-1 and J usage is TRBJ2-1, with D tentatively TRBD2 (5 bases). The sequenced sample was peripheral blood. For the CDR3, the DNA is TGCGCCAGCAGCTTTAGCGTCTACAATGAGCAGTTCTTC. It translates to CASSFSVYNEQFF.